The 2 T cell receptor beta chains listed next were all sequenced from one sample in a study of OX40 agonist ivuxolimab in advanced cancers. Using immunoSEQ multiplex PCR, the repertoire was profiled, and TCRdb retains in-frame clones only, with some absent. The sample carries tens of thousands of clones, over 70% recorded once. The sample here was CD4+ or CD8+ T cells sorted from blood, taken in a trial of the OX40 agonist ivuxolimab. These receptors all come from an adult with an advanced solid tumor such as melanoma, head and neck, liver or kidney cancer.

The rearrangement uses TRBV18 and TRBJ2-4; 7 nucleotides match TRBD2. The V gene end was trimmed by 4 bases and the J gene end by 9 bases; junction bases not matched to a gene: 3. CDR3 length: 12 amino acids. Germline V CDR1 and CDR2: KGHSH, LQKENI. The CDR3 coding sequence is TGTGCCAGCTCACGGCCGGGGGGCATTCAGTACTTC. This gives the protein CASSRPGGIQYF.

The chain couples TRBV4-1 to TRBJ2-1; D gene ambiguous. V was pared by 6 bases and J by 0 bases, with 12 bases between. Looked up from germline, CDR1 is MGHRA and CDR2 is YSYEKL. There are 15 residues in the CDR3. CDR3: CASRHILSSYNEQFF. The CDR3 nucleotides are TGCGCCAGCAGGCATATACTCAGCTCCTACAATGAGCAGTTCTTC.